The clone carrying this TCR beta chain appeared a few times. The antigen remains undetermined. This sample was taken from a study of CD8 T cells in ankylosing spondylitis. Findings of the study overall: About 8 highly homologous variants made up a TCR beta motif, and this motif appeared characteristic of ankylosing spondylitis blood. The disease-linked clones had a CD8+ phenotype and low blood frequencies. From matched ankylosing spondylitis synovial fluid, disease-linked clones were reportedly recovered at significantly enriched levels.

The germline CDR1 and CDR2 sequences are SGHTA and FQGTGA. This CDR3 contains 16 residues. V gave up 2 bases and J gave up 1 base; unmatched junction bases: 6. Generation of TCR beta libraries employed quantitative 5'-RACE incorporating molecular barcodes. TCRdb reprocessed the 5' RACE reads via MiXCR and lists one record per CDR3 protein. In the table there are a few hundred thousand distinct CDR3 sequences, approximately 20% of which are singletons. This clonotype was obtained from a male donor with ankylosing spondylitis. The rearrangement links TRBV7-3 to TRBJ2-3; 7 bases map to TRBD2. Sequencing used blood, either unsorted or a sorted T cell fraction (not recorded which). In DNA form, the CDR3 reads TGTGCCAGCAGCTTAGGGGGGGGTCTGGGCACAGATACGCAGTATTTT. This gives the protein CASSLGGGLGTDTQYF.